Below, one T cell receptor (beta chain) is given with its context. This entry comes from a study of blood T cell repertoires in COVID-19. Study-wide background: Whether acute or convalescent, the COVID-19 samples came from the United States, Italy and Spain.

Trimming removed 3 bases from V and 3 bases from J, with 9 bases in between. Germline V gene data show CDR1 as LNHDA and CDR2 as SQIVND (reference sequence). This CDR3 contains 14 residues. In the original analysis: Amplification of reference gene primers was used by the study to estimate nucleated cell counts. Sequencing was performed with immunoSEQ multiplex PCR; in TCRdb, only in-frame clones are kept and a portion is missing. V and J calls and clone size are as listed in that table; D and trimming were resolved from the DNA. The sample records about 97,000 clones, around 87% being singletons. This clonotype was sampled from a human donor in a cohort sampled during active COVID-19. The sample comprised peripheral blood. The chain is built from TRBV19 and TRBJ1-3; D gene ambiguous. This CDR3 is CASSMGVDGNTIYF. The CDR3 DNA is TGTGCCAGTAGTATGGGCGTGGATGGAAACACCATATATTTT.